Each of the 32 T cell receptor beta chains below was sequenced from the same sample in a study of graft-versus-host responses after intestinal transplantation. Measured with immunoSEQ multiplex PCR; TCRdb has only the in-frame clones, and not every one. The repertoire includes 20,000 to 25,000 clones, around 40% of them detected once, and approximately 0.7% sits in the top ten. This sample comprised alloreactive CD4+ T cells from a mixed lymphocyte reaction culture, obtained before intestinal transplant. Subset noted: CFSE-low proliferating T cells sorted from roughly six-day pre-transplant mixed lymphocyte reaction (GvH or HvG direction). Source of these receptors: a human patient who received an intestinal transplant.

This clone has a handful of counts. CDR3 amino acids: CASSYGALQETQYF. CDR3 in DNA: TGTGCCAGCAGTTACGGGGCACTACAAGAGACCCAGTACTTC. The chain has TRBV6-5 and TRBJ2-5; D perhaps matches TRBD1 (5 bases). The V gene lost 2 bases and the J gene lost 2 bases, with 9 bases spanning the gap. In germline, CDR1 is MNHEY, CDR2 SVGAGI. The CDR3 contains 14 residues.

This chain links TRBV15 with TRBJ2-5; 13 bases agree with TRBD2. V was pared by 4 bases and J by 4 bases, with 6 bases of the junction left unmatched. The CDR3 consists of 16 residues. Germline V gene data show CDR1 as LNHNV and CDR2 as YYDKDF (reference sequence). CDR3 DNA: TGTGCCACCAGCACCATACTAGCGGGAGGGGGAGAGACCCAGTACTTC. This translates into CATSTILAGGGETQYF. The full variable domain, completed using reference TRBV15 and TRBJ2-5, is DAMVIQNPRYQVTQFGKPVTLSCSQTLNHNVMYWYQQKSSQAPKLLFHYYDKDFNNEADTPDNFQSRRPNTSFCFLDIRSPGLGDTAMYLCATSTILAGGGETQYFGPGTRLLVL.

This clone came up a few times. This rearrangement joins TRBV2 to TRBJ2-3; 7 nucleotides align to TRBD2. V dropped 6 bases and J dropped 2; count of bases not matched to a gene: 5. CDR1 and CDR2 (germline): SNHLY, FYNNEI. This CDR3 comprises 14 residues. The CDR3 spells CASRIAGPTDTQYF. CDR3 nucleotides: TGTGCCAGCAGGATAGCGGGCCCCACAGATACGCAGTATTTT.

This clone was seen only a few times. The rearrangement links TRBV27 to TRBJ2-1, with D possibly matching TRBD2 (6 bases). V lost 6 bases to trimming and J lost 7 bases, with 25 bases between them. This CDR3 is built from 17 residues. From germline, CDR1 is MNHEY and CDR2 SMNVEV (reference sequence). The CDR3 bases are TGTGCCAGCAGGCCTAACCCCGGGACCTTCGGGGGTAATGAGCAGTTCTTC. This codes for CASRPNPGTFGGNEQFF.

This clone ranks as medium-sized (0.01 to 0.1%). This chain connects TRBV7-6 to TRBJ2-7, with D possibly being TRBD2 (6 bases). The ends were cut back, 5 bases at V and 2 bases at J, with 10 bases in the middle. The CDR3 is 13 amino acids. Looked up from germline, CDR1 is SGHVS and CDR2 is FNYEAQ. The CDR3 sequence: CASSRGRPYEQYF. CDR3 coding DNA: TGTGCCAGCAGCCGGGGGAGACCCTACGAGCAGTACTTC.

The chain employs TRBV19 and TRBJ2-7; TRBD2 aligns across 7 bases. The CDR3 is made up of 14 amino acids. The germline gives CDR1 LNHDA, CDR2 SQIVND (reference sequence). Trimming took 3 bases from V and 0 from J; bases not matched to a gene: 2. This chain's CDR3 is CASSIGTNSYEQYF. Here the CDR3 DNA reads TGTGCCAGTAGTATCGGGACTAACTCCTACGAGCAGTACTTC.

The chain has TRBV4-3 and TRBJ1-6; D uncertain. In germline, CDR1 is LGHNA, CDR2 YSLEER. The CDR3 spans 15 residues. Trimming took off 6 bases at V and 0 bases at J, with 9 bases between the two ends. The CDR3 nucleotides read TGCGCCAGCAGATTACAGAGCTCCTATAATTCACCCCTCCACTTT. It specifies CASRLQSSYNSPLHF.

The CDR3 DNA is TGTGCCAGCAGCCAAGATACTATCTCATACAATGAGCAGTTCTTC. Its protein product is CASSQDTISYNEQFF. The chain couples TRBV4-2 to TRBJ2-1; no clear D. The germline V gene encodes CDR1 LGHNA and CDR2 YNFKEQ. The CDR3 contains 15 residues. Trimming cost V 0 bases and J 4 bases, with 10 bases left between them.

The CDR3 is CPGSFRRSEQSRANVLTF. The CDR3, as DNA: TGTCCTGGGAGTTTCAGACGAAGCGAACAAAGTCGGGCCAACGTCCTGACTTTC. The J gene is TRBJ2-6, the V gene TRBV22-1; the table's D call, TRBD2, has no DNA check behind it. TRBV22-1 is recorded as a pseudogene. This CDR3 has 18 amino acids.

This clone has just a few counts. The chain is built from TRBV7-2 and TRBJ1-4; D may be TRBD1 (5 bases). The CDR3 runs to 15 residues. The V gene lost 0 bases and the J gene lost 8 bases, with 13 bases spanning the gap. CDR1 and CDR2 (germline): SGHTA, FQGNSA. The CDR3 loop reads CASSLAAGGGEKLFF. The CDR3 DNA reads TGTGCCAGCAGCTTAGCGGCCGGGGGAGGGGAAAAACTGTTTTTT.

V gene TRBV5-6 combines with J gene TRBJ1-1, with a tentative D call TRBD1 (6 bases). Per the germline V gene, CDR1 is SGHDT and CDR2 is YYEEEE. The CDR3 loop spans 14 amino acids. Between the trimmed V and J ends, which lost 3 bases and 1 base, there was a span of 10 bases. CDR3 bases: TGTGCCAGCAGCTGGGGACACCGGAACACTGAAGCTTTCTTT. Translating gives CASSWGHRNTEAFF.

The V gene is TRBV7-8, the J gene TRBJ2-7, with 8 bases matching TRBD1. CDR1 and CDR2 from the germline V gene are SGHVS and FQNEAQ. The CDR3 has 15 amino acids. Losses at the gene ends were 1 base for V and 4 bases for J; bases not matched to a gene: 6. CDR3 sequence reads: CASSLVLGQVYEQYF. The CDR3 DNA is TGTGCCAGCAGCTTAGTGTTGGGACAGGTTTACGAGCAGTACTTC.

The chain links TRBV4-2 to TRBJ2-5; 7 bases agree with TRBD1. V gave up 1 base and J gave up 3 bases; unmatched junction bases: 5. Germline lookup yields CDR1 LGHNA and CDR2 YNFKEQ. This CDR3 spans 15 amino acids. The CDR3 sequence: CASSQAGRGKETQYF. In DNA, the CDR3 is TGTGCCAGCAGCCAAGCGGGCAGGGGGAAAGAGACCCAGTACTTC.

V gene TRBV6-6 combines with J gene TRBJ1-1; no clear D. From germline, CDR1 is MNHNY and CDR2 SVGAGI (reference sequence). This CDR3 comprises 13 residues. With 5 bases removed from V and 0 bases from J, the gap between germline ends came to 7 bases. CDR3 in amino acids: CASSKTVNTEAFF. DNA of the CDR3: TGTGCCAGCAGTAAAACAGTGAACACTGAAGCTTTCTTT.

There are a few counts of this clone. This sequence joins TRBV27 and TRBJ2-1; 8 bases agree with TRBD2. CDR1 is MNHEY and CDR2 is SMNVEV in the germline V gene (reference sequence). J was trimmed by 6 bases and V by 9 bases; bases with no gene match: 10. The CDR3 extends over 14 amino acids. The CDR3 loop reads CASREAGGSNEQFF. CDR3 in DNA: TGTGCCAGTCGGGAGGCGGGGGGTTCCAATGAGCAGTTCTTC.

The V gene is TRBV2, the J gene TRBJ1-2; D perhaps matches TRBD1 (5 bases). The germline gives CDR1 SNHLY, CDR2 FYNNEI. The V gene lost 4 bases and the J gene lost 4 bases, with 10 bases spanning the gap. The CDR3 sequence is 13 residues long. CDR3 sequence reads: CASSATGAYGYTF. In DNA form, the CDR3 reads TGTGCCAGCAGTGCCACAGGAGCCTATGGCTACACCTTC.

This chain uses TRBV5-1 with TRBJ2-3; 8 bases agree with TRBD2. This CDR3 contains 15 residues. In germline, CDR1 is SGHRS, CDR2 YFSETQ. The J segment lost 0 bases and the V segment lost 5 bases, leaving 5 bases of the junction unmatched. Here the CDR3 reads CASRLAGPSTDTQYF. For the CDR3, the DNA is TGCGCCAGCAGATTAGCGGGGCCTAGCACAGATACGCAGTATTTT. Combining the CDR3 with reference TRBV5-1 and TRBJ2-3 gives the whole variable domain KAGVTQTPRYLIKTRGQQVTLSCSPISGHRSVSWYQQTPGQGLQFLFEYFSETQRNKGNFPGRFSGRQFSNSRSEMNVSTLELGDSALYLCASRLAGPSTDTQYFGPGTRLTVL.

The V gene is TRBV19, the J gene TRBJ1-5; no definite D call. Deletions cut 6 bases from V and 0 bases from J, with 12 bases between. The CDR3 extends over 15 amino acids. Germline lookup yields CDR1 LNHDA and CDR2 SQIVND (reference sequence). CDR3 in amino acids: CASRVNRDSNQPQHF. Here the CDR3 DNA reads TGTGCCAGTAGGGTAAACAGAGATAGCAATCAGCCCCAGCATTTT.

This clone appeared a few times. V usage is TRBV6-6 and J usage is TRBJ2-7; 8 bases are a match to TRBD2. Germline V CDR1 and CDR2: MNHNY, SVGAGI (reference sequence). This CDR3 is built from 14 residues. Unmatched junction bases numbered 4, after V lost 2 bases and J lost 4 bases. CDR3 bases: TGTGCCAGCAGTTACGGTAGCGGGACTTACGAGCAGTACTTC. Protein: CASSYGSGTYEQYF.

This clone was counted only a few times. V is TRBV6-5 and J is TRBJ1-1; D may be TRBD1 (5 bases). The CDR3 extends over 15 amino acids. The germline CDR1 and CDR2 sequences are MNHEY and SVGAGI. V was pared by 2 bases and J by 6 bases, with 16 bases between. For the CDR3, the DNA is TGTGCCAGCAGTTACGGTTTCGGGGGATCTGCTGAAGCTTTCTTT. Encoded protein: CASSYGFGGSAEAFF.

The gene calls are TRBV5-4 and TRBJ2-3; tentative D call: TRBD1 (6 bases). CDR1 is SGHNT and CDR2 is YYREEE in the germline V gene (reference sequence). With 2 bases removed from V and 1 base from J, the gap between germline ends came to 17 bases. The CDR3 runs 17 residues. CDR3 loop: CASSFFVRAGGTDTQYF. The CDR3 nucleotides are TGTGCCAGCAGCTTCTTCGTGCGGGCAGGGGGCACAGATACGCAGTATTTT.

This clone was observed a few times. This chain uses TRBV4-3 with TRBJ2-7; 8 bases fit TRBD1. V shed 3 bases and J 0 bases; nucleotides not matched to a gene: 7. In germline, CDR1 is LGHNA, CDR2 YSLEER. This CDR3 contains 16 residues. The CDR3 nucleotides are TGCGCCAGCAGCCACGCCGGGACAGGAAGCTCCTACGAGCAGTACTTC. It yields the protein CASSHAGTGSSYEQYF.

Only a few counts were recorded for this clone. Other DNA sequences within the sample encode an identical CDR3. V is TRBV7-2 and J is TRBJ1-6; 7 nucleotides match TRBD1. The J segment lost 3 bases and the V segment lost 5 bases, leaving 4 bases of the junction unmatched. There are 15 residues in the CDR3. Germline V CDR1 and CDR2: SGHTA, FQGNSA. The chain's CDR3 is CASSQGGLYNSPLHF. CDR3 coding DNA: TGTGCCAGCAGCCAGGGGGGCCTCTATAATTCACCCCTCCACTTT.

This chain links TRBV14 with TRBJ1-6, with D possibly TRBD1 on 5 matching bases. V dropped 0 bases and J dropped 9 bases, with 9 bases sitting between them. Germline lookup yields CDR1 SGHDN and CDR2 FVKESK. The CDR3 length is 14 residues. CDR3 loop: CASSQEPRASPLHF. The CDR3 coding sequence is TGTGCCAGCAGCCAAGAACCCAGGGCTTCACCCCTCCACTTT.

This clone was counted a few times. CDR3 bases: TGCGCCAGCAGCCAAGCAGGACAGCCATATGGCTACACCTTC. Translating it yields CASSQAGQPYGYTF. The chain couples TRBV4-1 to TRBJ1-2; tentative D call: TRBD1 (6 bases). The germline CDR1 and CDR2 sequences are MGHRA and YSYEKL. The CDR3 consists of 14 residues. Trimming shortened V by 1 base and J by 5 bases, and 11 bases separated the two germline ends.

This clone was recorded a few times. The J gene is TRBJ1-1, the V gene TRBV6-5; no definite D call. The CDR3 has 13 amino acids. Germline V gives CDR1 MNHEY, CDR2 SVGAGI. Trimming shortened V by 2 bases and J by 3 bases, and 7 bases separated the two germline ends. CDR3 sequence (DNA): TGTGCCAGCAGTTACGAGGAAGACACTGAAGCTTTCTTT. Translating gives CASSYEEDTEAFF.

This clone was picked up one time. The V gene is TRBV5-1, the J gene TRBJ1-6, with D perhaps TRBD1 (5 bases). The CDR3 length is 17 residues. Germline loops: CDR1 SGHRS, CDR2 YFSETQ. Between the trimmed V and J ends, which lost 1 base and 10 bases, there was a span of 21 bases. Here the CDR3 reads CASSLRGAGWGPSPLHF. Written as DNA, the CDR3 is TGCGCCAGCAGCTTGCGCGGCGCAGGGTGGGGCCCATCACCCCTCCACTTT.

This clone was picked up a small number of times. The junction and the germline gene differ at one end; a read error may be behind it. Here the CDR3 reads CASSSGQAVWSDLVF. DNA of the CDR3: TGTGCCAGTAGTTCGGGACAGGCGGTGTGGTCGGATCTAGTCTTC. This rearrangement joins TRBV19 to TRBJ2-1; 8 nucleotides line up with TRBD1. The CDR3 spans 15 residues. Germline V gene sequence: CDR1 LNHDA, CDR2 SQIVND (reference sequence). The entire variable domain, with the rest obtained from reference TRBV19 and TRBJ2-1, is as follows: DGGITQSPKYLFRKEGQNVTLSCEQNLNHDAMYWYRQDPGQGLRLIYYSQIVNDFQKGDIAEGYSVSREKKESFPLTVTSAQKNPTAFYLCASSSGQAVWSDLVFGPGTRLTVL.

The rearrangement links TRBV18 to TRBJ2-7; 12 nucleotides align to TRBD2. This CDR3 is built from 16 residues. J lost 5 bases, V lost 4 bases, and 9 bases had no gene match. Germline V lookup: CDR1 KGHSH, CDR2 LQKENI. CDR3 in DNA: TGTGCCAGCTCACTCCTAGCGGGAGGGCCGTCCAACGAGCAGTACTTC. As protein: CASSLLAGGPSNEQYF.

This clone was seen a handful of times. The chain couples TRBV5-1 to TRBJ1-2; TRBD1 agrees at 7 bases. Trimming at V came to 1 base and at J to 8 bases, leaving 5 bases not matched to a gene. Germline values: CDR1 SGHRS, CDR2 YFSETQ. The CDR3 is 13 residues long. The CDR3: CASSLTGASGYTF. The CDR3 DNA sequence: TGCGCCAGCAGCTTGACAGGGGCTTCGGGCTACACCTTC.

This chain connects TRBV5-1 to TRBJ2-5; D may be TRBD2 (5 bases). The germline gives CDR1 SGHRS, CDR2 YFSETQ. The CDR3 extends over 15 amino acids. The V gene lost 1 base and the J gene lost 1 base, with 11 bases spanning the gap. CDR3 sequence reads: CASSLLPSGQETQYF. CDR3 nucleotides: TGCGCCAGCAGCTTGTTGCCCAGCGGCCAAGAGACCCAGTACTTC.

The chain carries TRBV28 and TRBJ2-7, with unresolved D. The germline gives CDR1 MDHEN, CDR2 SYDVKM. The V gene lost 2 bases and the J gene lost 3 bases, with 14 bases spanning the gap. This CDR3 comprises 15 residues. CDR3 sequence reads: CASSLMGYRCYEQYF. The CDR3 nucleotides are TGTGCCAGCAGTTTAATGGGCTACCGATGCTACGAGCAGTACTTC. The full variable domain, with the rest looked up from reference TRBV28 and TRBJ2-7, is DVKVTQSSRYLVKRTGEKVFLECVQDMDHENMFWYRQDPGLGLRLIYFSYDVKMKEKGDIPEGYSVSREKKERFSLILESASTNQTSMYLCASSLMGYRCYEQYFGPGTRLTVT.